The 30 T cell receptor beta chains below come from one sample, sequenced in a study of identical twins. MiXCR, run by TCRdb on the 5' RACE reads, gives a single entry per CDR3 protein. Among 400,000 to 600,000 distinct CDR3 sequences listed, under 25% were seen once. Separately, the same data were catalogued under a study of yellow fever vaccine responses in identical twins.

The sequencing sample was made of CD4+ T cells sorted from blood. The source is a young woman in good health.

The rearrangement joins TRBV7-6 to TRBJ1-1; D not certain. Germline loops: CDR1 SGHVS, CDR2 FNYEAQ. Deletions cut 1 base from V and 7 bases from J, with 13 bases between. The CDR3 runs 14 residues. CDR3 sequence: CASSLGQSVGEAFF. The CDR3 DNA sequence: TGTGCCAGCAGCTTAGGCCAGAGTGTCGGTGAAGCTTTCTTT.

The V and J genes are TRBV6-2 or TRBV6-3 and TRBJ2-7, with D unresolved. The CDR3 runs 16 residues. V lost 6 bases to trimming and J lost 4 bases, with 22 bases between them. CDR1 and CDR2 from the germline V gene are MNHEY and SVGEGT. CDR3 amino acids: CASSEYAGPAGYEQYF. Here the CDR3 DNA reads TGTGCCAGCAGCGAGTACGCTGGGCCAGCCGGTTACGAGCAGTACTTC.

This clonotype has a handful of counts. The rearrangement joins TRBV5-1 to TRBJ2-7; weak D call: TRBD1 (5 bases). Germline V gives CDR1 SGHRS, CDR2 YFSETQ. This CDR3 region has 15 residues. The V end was cut by 4 bases, the J end by 6 bases, with 20 bases between. CDR3 residues: CASSPGQLGVSEQYV. The DNA for the CDR3 is TGCGCCAGCAGCCCTGGACAACTTGGGGTGAGCGAGCAGTACGTC.

CDR3 sequence (DNA): TGTGCCAGCAGCCCAAGCGGGGTTCTCTACAATGAGCAGTTCTTC. It is translated as CASSPSGVLYNEQFF. The chain is built from TRBV3-1 and TRBJ2-1, with 7 bases lining up with TRBD2. J lost 3 bases, V lost 4 bases, and 6 bases had no gene match. The CDR3 spans 15 residues. Germline V gene lookup returns CDR1 LGHDT and CDR2 YNNKEL (reference sequence).

This clonotype was seen many times. This chain uses TRBV28 with TRBJ2-5; D is undetermined. The CDR3 is 11 amino acids. V was pared by 5 bases and J by 5 bases, with 6 bases between. The germline CDR1 and CDR2 sequences are MDHEN and SYDVKM. The CDR3 DNA sequence: TGTGCCAGCAGTAAAAGGGAGACCCAGTACTTC. Translating gives CASSKRETQYF.

This clonotype showed up just a few times. The V gene is TRBV3-1, the J gene TRBJ2-7; the match to TRBD2 covers 12 bases. Germline V gene data show CDR1 as LGHDT and CDR2 as YNNKEL (reference sequence). Trimming at V came to 1 base and at J to 1 base, leaving 5 bases not matched to a gene. The CDR3 is made up of 17 amino acids. The CDR3 loop is CASSQAGLAGRSYEQYF. Here the CDR3 DNA reads TGTGCCAGCAGCCAAGCTGGACTAGCGGGAAGGTCCTACGAGCAGTACTTC.

The table lists this clonotype with a few counts. The rearrangement uses TRBV25-1 and TRBJ2-1; weak D call: TRBD1 (5 bases). Germline CDR1 and CDR2: MGHDK and SYGVNS. CDR3 size: 11 residues. V lost 9 bases, J lost 10 bases, and 13 bases lay in between. For the CDR3, the DNA is TGTGCCAGTCGACAGACAAACGAGCAGTTCTTC. It yields the protein CASRQTNEQFF.

The V and J genes are TRBV5-1 and TRBJ2-5, with 11 bases fitting TRBD2. Germline lookup yields CDR1 SGHRS and CDR2 YFSETQ. This CDR3 is built from 16 residues. Unmatched junction bases numbered 7, after V lost 4 bases and J lost 2 bases. The CDR3 region is CASSDLLAGDQETQYF. CDR3 bases: TGCGCCAGCAGCGATTTACTAGCGGGGGATCAAGAGACCCAGTACTTC.

This chain uses TRBV5-1 with TRBJ2-7; TRBD2 matches at 13 bases. V dropped 4 bases and J dropped 4; count of bases not matched to a gene: 8. CDR1 is SGHRS, CDR2 YFSETQ, per germline. The length of the CDR3 is 16 residues. CDR3 region: CASSPYGTSGVYEQYV. Here the CDR3 DNA reads TGCGCCAGCAGCCCATACGGGACTAGCGGGGTGTACGAGCAGTACGTC.

This clonotype has more than one count but fewer than ten. The chain's CDR3 is CASSYQGCTEAFF. The CDR3, as DNA: TGTGCCAGCAGTTACCAGGGATGCACTGAAGCTTTCTTT. The chain has TRBV6-5 and TRBJ1-1, with TRBD1 as a possible D gene (5 bases). V was pared by 2 bases and J by 4 bases, with 8 bases between. Germline V gives CDR1 MNHEY, CDR2 SVGAGI. The CDR3 sequence is 13 residues long.

In its sample, this clonotype was seen a few times. The chain's CDR3 is CASSYTLKLNTEAFF. The CDR3 nucleotides are TGTGCCAGCAGTTACACCCTAAAACTGAACACTGAAGCTTTCTTT. This sequence joins TRBV28 and TRBJ1-1; D unresolved. V was cut by 4 bases and J by 0 bases, with 12 bases left in between. Germline loops: CDR1 MDHEN, CDR2 SYDVKM. The CDR3 is 15 residues long. The full variable domain, with the rest looked up from reference TRBV28 and TRBJ1-1, is DVKVTQSSRYLVKRTGEKVFLECVQDMDHENMFWYRQDPGLGLRLIYFSYDVKMKEKGDIPEGYSVSREKKERFSLILESASTNQTSMYLCASSYTLKLNTEAFFGQGTRLTVV.

This clonotype was detected only a few times. V is TRBV7-6 and J is TRBJ2-7; D may be TRBD1 or TRBD2 (9 bases each). Germline loops: CDR1 SGHVS, CDR2 FNYEAQ. The CDR3 spans 16 residues. Trimming took 1 base from V and 4 from J, leaving 17 bases between them. The CDR3 DNA is TGTGCCAGCAGCTTAGTCTCTAGCGGGACAGGGTACGAGCAGTACTTC. Encoded protein: CASSLVSSGTGYEQYF.

The CDR3 loop reads CASSDRDGAYNEQFF. The CDR3 region has the DNA TGTGCCAGCAGTGACCGGGACGGAGCCTACAATGAGCAGTTCTTC. The chain combines TRBV12-3 or TRBV12-4 with TRBJ2-1, with D perhaps TRBD1 or TRBD2 (5 bases each). This CDR3 has 15 amino acids. Trimming left V 5 bases short and J 2 bases short, with 13 bases between.

This sequence joins TRBV4-2 and TRBJ2-3, with TRBD2 as a possible D gene (7 bases). CDR3 size: 16 residues. Germline V CDR1 and CDR2: LGHNA, YNFKEQ. V was trimmed by 4 bases and J by 2 bases, leaving 16 bases between them. The DNA for the CDR3 is TGTGCCAGCAGCCGGGAGGGGGGGGGAGTCACAGATACGCAGTATTTT. The encoded protein is CASSREGGGVTDTQYF.

This clonotype was seen more than once but under ten times. V is TRBV5-5 and J is TRBJ2-4; TRBD1 is a possible D gene (6 bases). The V end lost 2 bases, the J end lost 0 bases, and 9 bases lay between the germline ends. The germline gives CDR1 SGHKS, CDR2 YYEKEE (reference sequence). This CDR3 spans 15 amino acids. CDR3 sequence reads: CASSFRDTAKNIQYF. CDR3 coding DNA: TGTGCCAGCAGCTTCCGGGACACAGCCAAAAACATTCAGTACTTC. Filled out from reference TRBV5-5 and TRBJ2-4, the complete variable domain reads DAGVTQSPTHLIKTRGQQVTLRCSPISGHKSVSWYQQVLGQGPQFIFQYYEKEERGRGNFPDRFSARQFPNYSSELNVNALLLGDSALYLCASSFRDTAKNIQYFGAGTRLSVL.

The CDR3 nucleotides read TGTGCCACCTCAGGGACTAGCGGGAGGGGGTATGAGCAGTTCTTC. Its protein is CATSGTSGRGYEQFF. The rearrangement joins TRBV24-1 to TRBJ2-1, with TRBD2 matching over 16 bases. Germline V gene lookup returns CDR1 KGHDR and CDR2 SFDVKD. V lost 9 bases and J lost 8; bases outside the gene matches: 6. The CDR3 is 15 residues long.

J is TRBJ1-1 and V is TRBV3-1; D not resolved. The V end lost 4 bases, the J end lost 1 base, and 4 bases lay between the germline ends. Germline CDR1 reads LGHDT; CDR2 reads YNNKEL (reference sequence). This CDR3 contains 12 residues. CDR3 in amino acids: CASSRPNTEAFF. The CDR3 DNA is TGTGCCAGCAGCCGACCGAACACTGAAGCTTTCTTT.

This clonotype has ten or more counts. The chain uses TRBV5-1 and TRBJ2-4, with TRBD1 matching over 9 bases. The CDR3 consists of 19 residues. Germline CDR1 and CDR2: SGHRS and YFSETQ. Germline trimming cut 0 bases from V and 3 bases from J; bases unmatched to any gene: 13. The CDR3 coding sequence is TGCGCCAGCAGCTTGGAGCCAACACAGGGGGCGGTGGTCAAAAACATTCAGTACTTC. Its translation is CASSLEPTQGAVVKNIQYF.

This rearrangement joins TRBV20-1 to TRBJ2-4, with D possibly being TRBD2 (5 bases). CDR1 and CDR2 (germline): DFQATT, SNEGSKA (reference sequence). The CDR3 totals 14 residues. The V end was cut by 3 bases, the J end by 5 bases, with 14 bases between. The CDR3 loop is CSASSGSGQNIQYF. The CDR3 DNA follows: TGCAGTGCTAGTAGTGGGAGTGGCCAAAACATTCAGTACTTC.

This clonotype was seen more than once but under ten times. The V call is TRBV4-1, the J call TRBJ1-1; D gene uncertain. Germline V gives CDR1 MGHRA, CDR2 YSYEKL. CDR3 length: 13 amino acids. V was shortened by 0 bases and J by 10 bases, with 12 bases between the two germline ends. The CDR3 DNA reads TGCGCCAGCAGCCAAGACAGGAGCCTTGGAGCTTTCTTT. This encodes CASSQDRSLGAFF.

This clonotype has just a few counts. The chain recombines TRBV5-1 with TRBJ2-7; D might be TRBD1 or TRBD2, each matching 5 bases. Trimming pared 4 bases from V and 2 bases from J, leaving 13 bases between. This CDR3 spans 14 amino acids. Germline V gene data show CDR1 as SGHRS and CDR2 as YFSETQ. CDR3 residues: CASSLGDQTYEQYF. Here the CDR3 DNA reads TGCGCCAGCAGCCTGGGGGACCAGACCTACGAGCAGTACTTC.

This chain links TRBV24-1 with TRBJ2-2, with D possibly being TRBD1 (6 bases). The CDR3 has 18 residues. Between the trimmed V and J ends, which lost 4 bases and 0 bases, there was a span of 17 bases. CDR1 KGHDR and CDR2 SFDVKD come from the germline V gene. CDR3 amino acids: CATSDVATGYSNTGELFF. The CDR3 DNA reads TGTGCCACCAGTGACGTGGCTACAGGGTACTCGAACACCGGGGAGCTGTTTTTT.

This clonotype was seen only a few times. This chain's CDR3 is CASIGNRMNTEAFF. In DNA, the CDR3 is TGCGCCAGCATAGGTAACAGGATGAACACTGAAGCTTTCTTT. The chain links TRBV10-2 to TRBJ1-1; tentatively, D is TRBD1 (5 bases). The germline V gene encodes CDR1 WSHSY and CDR2 SAAADI. The length of the CDR3 is 14 residues. V was clipped by 7 bases and J by 0 bases, with 12 bases between them.

This chain connects TRBV6-1 to TRBJ2-3, with 9 bases aligning to TRBD2. V was pared by 7 bases and J by 4 bases, with 12 bases of the junction left unmatched. This CDR3 is 16 amino acids long. The germline V gene encodes CDR1 MNHNS and CDR2 SASEGT. The DNA for the CDR3 is TGTGCCAGCACCTCCGTCCCGGGACTAGCCGCAGATACGCAGTATTTT. Translation: CASTSVPGLAADTQYF.

The chain carries TRBV11-3 and TRBJ1-1, with a tentative D call TRBD1 (6 bases). V was clipped by 1 base and J by 6 bases, with 12 bases between them. This CDR3 contains 14 residues. CDR1 and CDR2 from the germline V gene are SGHNT and YENEEA. In nucleotides, the CDR3 is TGTGCCAGCAGCTTAGGGACAGTTTCATCTGAAGCTTTCTTT. This codes for CASSLGTVSSEAFF. Filled out from reference TRBV11-3 and TRBJ1-1, the complete variable domain reads EAGVVQSPRYKIIEKKQPVAFWCNPISGHNTLYWYLQNLGQGPELLIRYENEEAVDDSQLPKDRFSAERLKGVDSTLKIQPAELGDSAVYLCASSLGTVSSEAFFGQGTRLTVV.

This clonotype came up once. The V and J genes are TRBV20-1 and TRBJ2-5, with D possibly matching TRBD1 (5 bases). The germline V gene has CDR1 DFQATT and CDR2 SNEGSKA (reference sequence). Trimming shortened V by 6 bases and J by 1 base, and 18 bases separated the two germline ends. The CDR3 spans 15 residues. Here the CDR3 DNA reads TGCAGTGCCGGACCTCAGGGCCTCGTCCAAGAGACCCAGTACTTC. Its translation is CSAGPQGLVQETQYF.

As regards this clonotype: One base away lies a much larger clone, so this may be a sequencing read error. The chain recombines TRBV7-2 with TRBJ2-1; D is possibly TRBD1 (6 bases). Per germline, CDR1 SGHTA and CDR2 FQGNSA. This CDR3 is built from 14 residues. V dropped 5 bases and J dropped 6 bases, with 14 bases sitting between them. DNA of the CDR3: TGTGCCAGCAGCCCCAACAGGGCCCGCAATGAGCAGTTCTTC. Its translation is CASSPNRARNEQFF.

This clonotype has more than one count but fewer than ten. CDR3 loop: CASNSGQGNAGELFF. The CDR3 region has the DNA TGTGCCAGCAACTCGGGACAGGGAAACGCCGGGGAGCTGTTTTTT. The chain couples TRBV6-1 to TRBJ2-2; 9 bases line up with TRBD1. From germline, CDR1 is MNHNS and CDR2 SASEGT. V dropped 7 bases and J dropped 6; count of bases not matched to a gene: 9. This CDR3 comprises 15 residues.

The chain uses TRBV20-1 and TRBJ2-2, with TRBD2 matching 14 bases. The V gene end was trimmed by 0 bases and the J gene end by 4 bases; junction bases not matched to a gene: 7. Germline CDR1 and CDR2: DFQATT and SNEGSKA (reference sequence). The CDR3 spans 18 residues. This CDR3 is CSARESTSGRAGTGELFF. The DNA for the CDR3 is TGCAGTGCTAGAGAGTCGACTAGCGGGAGGGCCGGCACCGGGGAGCTGTTTTTT.

V is TRBV28 and J is TRBJ1-2; 10 nucleotides line up with TRBD1. After removal of 5 bases from V and 4 bases from J, the junction contained 4 bases not matched to a gene. The CDR3 loop spans 14 amino acids. Germline values: CDR1 MDHEN, CDR2 SYDVKM. CDR3 sequence (DNA): TGTGCCAGCAGTCAAGGACAGGGGGGCTATGGCTACACCTTC. It codes for CASSQGQGGYGYTF.